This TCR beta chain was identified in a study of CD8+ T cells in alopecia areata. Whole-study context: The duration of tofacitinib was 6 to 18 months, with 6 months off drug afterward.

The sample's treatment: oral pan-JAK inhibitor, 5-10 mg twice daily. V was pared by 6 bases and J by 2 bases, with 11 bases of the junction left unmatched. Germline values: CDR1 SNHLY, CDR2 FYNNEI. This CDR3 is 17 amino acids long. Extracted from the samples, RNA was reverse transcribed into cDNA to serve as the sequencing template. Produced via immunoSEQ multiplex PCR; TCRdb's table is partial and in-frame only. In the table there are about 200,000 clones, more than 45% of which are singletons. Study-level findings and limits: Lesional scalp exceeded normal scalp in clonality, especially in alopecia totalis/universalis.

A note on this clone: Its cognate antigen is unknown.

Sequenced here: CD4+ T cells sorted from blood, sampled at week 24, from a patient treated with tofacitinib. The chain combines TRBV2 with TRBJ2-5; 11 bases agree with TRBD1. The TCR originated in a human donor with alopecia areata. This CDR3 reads CASRPGQGVRGQETQYF. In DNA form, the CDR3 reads TGTGCCAGCAGGCCGGGACAGGGGGTAAGGGGGCAAGAGACCCAGTACTTC.